The rows below give T cell receptor beta chains drawn from one sample of a study of neoadjuvant anti-PD-1 for oral cavity cancer. Profiled with immunoSEQ multiplex PCR; TCRdb holds only in-frame clones, not every one. Found here are 60,000 to 75,000 clones, more than 70% of them singletons; the top ten hold approximately 3.6%. Here the sequenced sample was PBMCs, taken before nivolumab (anti-PD-1) treatment. These receptor sequences come from a person between 40 and 80 years old with oral cavity squamous cell carcinoma. The CDR3 runs from the conserved cysteine through the conserved F or W. Part of the rows lack a size; the others show once, few, many or a class for expanded clones.

j_gene	abundance	v_gene	CDR3aa
TRBJ1-2	NA	TRBV7-9	CASSLVGVNYGYTF
TRBJ1-1	NA	TRBV5-1	CASSSNPGTLSEAFF
TRBJ2-7	NA	TRBV6-1	CASSFLYEQYF
TRBJ2-2	NA	TRBV19	CASSIGGGSRMELFF
TRBJ2-7	once	TRBV27	CASRGQGESWEQYF
TRBJ2-3	NA	TRBV10-1	CASREGPRVTSTDTQYF
TRBJ1-3	NA	TRBV28	CLSGRSSGNTIYF
TRBJ2-7	NA	TRBV6-1	CASSEVPGGRFYEQYF
TRBJ2-7	few	TRBV2	CASSRISYEQYF
TRBJ2-1	NA	TRBV7-7	CASSLVVEGEQFF
TRBJ1-4	NA	TRBV7-9	CASGDRDSNLEKLFF
TRBJ1-2	NA	TRBV9	CASSLTGGYGYTF
TRBJ1-1	NA	TRBV4-1	CASSRGQGPGTEAFF
TRBJ1-1	NA	TRBV6-5	CASRGTEAFF
TRBJ2-3	few	TRBV10-3	CAISDSADTQYF
TRBJ1-1	NA	TRBV7-7	CASSLSLNTEAFF
TRBJ2-7	NA	TRBV30	CAWSATSGASSYEQYF
TRBJ2-7	NA	TRBV19	CASSPRDRGMYEQYF
TRBJ2-5	NA	TRBV5-1	CASSPGTGIETQYF
TRBJ2-1	NA	TRBV5-1	CASSSGATSYNEQFF
TRBJ1-2	NA	TRBV27	CASSEQNTPGGYTF
TRBJ2-2	NA	TRBV4-1	CASSPVGQNTGELFF
TRBJ2-7	once	TRBV5-4	CASSFSGGVYEQYF
TRBJ2-4	NA	TRBV27	CASSPLGRAKNIQYF
TRBJ1-5	NA	TRBV2	CASSEGLNQPQHF
TRBJ2-7	NA	TRBV7-9	CASSLAGWASLEQYF
TRBJ1-1	NA	TRBV27	CASNAGGRNTEAFF
TRBJ2-7	NA	TRBV21-1	CASLGRSLAFPYEQYF
TRBJ2-7	NA	TRBV6-6	CASSRVDYEQYF
TRBJ1-1	once	TRBV7-9	CASSSWTGGATEAFF
TRBJ1-2	NA	TRBV5-1	CASSSTGDSGYGYTF